The clone carrying this T cell receptor (beta chain) was recorded once. Its antigen is unknown. CDR1 and CDR2 from the germline V gene are MGHRA and YSYEKL. The CDR3 spans 15 residues. This specimen comes from a study of post-analysis software for immune sequencing data. About the research overall: The disease courses covered relapsing-remitting, secondary progressive and progressive-relapsing multiple sclerosis.

Study outcomes and limitations: There was significantly lower normalized Chao1 diversity in multiple sclerosis patients than in controls. Samples from a shared batch, those prepared together, strongly co-clustered by F measure. The five TRBV segments detected at higher frequency in patients than in controls included TRBV5-6, TRBV5-1 and TRBV20-1.

The TCR beta cDNA libraries contained unique molecular identifiers. One entry per CDR3 protein, called by TCRdb with MiXCR from the PCR reads. The sample contains roughly 580,000 distinct CDR3 sequences, around 47% of which appear only once. The rearrangement uses TRBV4-1 and TRBJ2-4, with 10 bases that match TRBD1. Judging by the DNA end, TRBJ2-7 fits better; the J call may be wrong. The TCR sequence derives from a girl aged 5 to 17 with multiple sclerosis. The source material was blood. The CDR3 here is CASRPTGTGDYEQYF. The CDR3 DNA reads as TGCGCCAGCAGGCCGACCGGGACAGGGGACTACGAGCAGTACTTC.